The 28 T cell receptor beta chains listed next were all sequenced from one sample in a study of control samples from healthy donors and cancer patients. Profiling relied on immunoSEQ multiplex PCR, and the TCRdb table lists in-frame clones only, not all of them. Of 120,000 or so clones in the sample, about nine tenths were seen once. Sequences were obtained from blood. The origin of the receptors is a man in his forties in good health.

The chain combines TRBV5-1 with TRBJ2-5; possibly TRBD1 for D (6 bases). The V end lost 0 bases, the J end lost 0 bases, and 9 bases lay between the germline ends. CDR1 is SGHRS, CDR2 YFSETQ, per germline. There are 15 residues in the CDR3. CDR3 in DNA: TGCGCCAGCAGCTTGGGGACAGCCTACCAAGAGACCCAGTACTTC. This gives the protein CASSLGTAYQETQYF.

Here the CDR3 DNA reads TGTGCCACCAGTGATCCCCCCCGGGGCGTCTATGGCTACACCTTC. It specifies CATSDPPRGVYGYTF. The chain is built from TRBV24-1 and TRBJ1-2; possible D gene TRBD1, 5 bases. Germline CDR1 reads KGHDR; CDR2 reads SFDVKD. The CDR3 runs 15 residues. Trimming left V 3 bases short and J 4 bases short, with 14 bases between.

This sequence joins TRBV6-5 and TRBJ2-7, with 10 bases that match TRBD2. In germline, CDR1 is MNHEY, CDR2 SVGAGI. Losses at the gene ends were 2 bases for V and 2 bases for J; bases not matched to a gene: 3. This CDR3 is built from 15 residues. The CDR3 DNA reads TGTGCCAGCAGTTACGTAGCGGGGGGTACCTACGAGCAGTACTTC. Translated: CASSYVAGGTYEQYF.

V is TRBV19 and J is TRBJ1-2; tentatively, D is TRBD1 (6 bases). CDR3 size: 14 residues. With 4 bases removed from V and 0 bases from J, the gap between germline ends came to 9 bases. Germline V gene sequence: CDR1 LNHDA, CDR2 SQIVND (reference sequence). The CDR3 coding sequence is TGTGCCAGTAGTACGGACAGTGCTAACTATGGCTACACCTTC. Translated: CASSTDSANYGYTF.

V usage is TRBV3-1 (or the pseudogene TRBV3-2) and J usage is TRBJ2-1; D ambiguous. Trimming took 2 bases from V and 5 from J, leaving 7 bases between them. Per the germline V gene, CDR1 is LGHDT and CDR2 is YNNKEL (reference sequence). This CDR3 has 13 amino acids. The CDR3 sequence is CASSQRHNNEQFF. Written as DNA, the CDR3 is TGTGCCAGCAGCCAACGACATAACAATGAGCAGTTCTTC.

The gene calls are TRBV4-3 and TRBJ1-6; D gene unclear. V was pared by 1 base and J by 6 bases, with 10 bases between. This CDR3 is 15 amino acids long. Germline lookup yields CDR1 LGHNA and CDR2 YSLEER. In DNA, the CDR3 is TGCGCCAGCAGCCAAGTCCGTCTGGCTAATTCACCCCTCCACTTT. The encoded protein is CASSQVRLANSPLHF.

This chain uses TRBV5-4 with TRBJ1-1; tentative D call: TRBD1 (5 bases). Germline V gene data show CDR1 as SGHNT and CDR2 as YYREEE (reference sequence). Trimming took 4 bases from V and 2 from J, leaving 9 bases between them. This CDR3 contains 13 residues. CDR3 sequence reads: CASSPRENTEAFF. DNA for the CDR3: TGTGCCAGCAGCCCCAGGGAAAACACTGAAGCTTTCTTT. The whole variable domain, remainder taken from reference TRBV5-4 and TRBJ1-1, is ETGVTQSPTHLIKTRGQQVTLRCSSQSGHNTVSWYQQALGQGPQFIFQYYREEENGRGNFPPRFSGLQFPNYSSELNVNALELDDSALYLCASSPRENTEAFFGQGTRLTVV.

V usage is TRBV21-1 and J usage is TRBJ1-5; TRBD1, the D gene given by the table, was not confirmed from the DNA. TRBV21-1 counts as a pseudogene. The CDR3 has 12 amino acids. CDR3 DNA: TGTGCCCTAGACAGGGGAAGTCAGCCCCAGCATTTT. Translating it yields CALDRGSQPQHF.

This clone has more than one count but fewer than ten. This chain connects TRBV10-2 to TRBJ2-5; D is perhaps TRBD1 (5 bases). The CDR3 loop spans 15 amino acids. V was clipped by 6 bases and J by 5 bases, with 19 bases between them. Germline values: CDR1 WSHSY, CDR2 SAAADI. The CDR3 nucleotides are TGCGCCAGCAGCTTAGAACTGGGGCGTGTGGAGACCCAGTACTTC. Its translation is CASSLELGRVETQYF.

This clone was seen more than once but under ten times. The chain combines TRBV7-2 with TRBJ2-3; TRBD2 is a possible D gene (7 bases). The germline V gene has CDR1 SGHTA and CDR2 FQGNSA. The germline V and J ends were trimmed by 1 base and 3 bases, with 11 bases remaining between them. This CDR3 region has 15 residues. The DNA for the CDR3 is TGTGCCAGCAGCTTAGGGGGGGGCCGAACAGATACGCAGTATTTT. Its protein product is CASSLGGGRTDTQYF.

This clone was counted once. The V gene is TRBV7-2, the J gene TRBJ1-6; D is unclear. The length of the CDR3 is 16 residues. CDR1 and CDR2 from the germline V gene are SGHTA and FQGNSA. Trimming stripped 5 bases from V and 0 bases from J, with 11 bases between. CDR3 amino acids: CASSPQQSSYNSPLHF. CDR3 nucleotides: TGTGCCAGCAGCCCCCAACAGAGCTCCTATAATTCACCCCTCCACTTT.

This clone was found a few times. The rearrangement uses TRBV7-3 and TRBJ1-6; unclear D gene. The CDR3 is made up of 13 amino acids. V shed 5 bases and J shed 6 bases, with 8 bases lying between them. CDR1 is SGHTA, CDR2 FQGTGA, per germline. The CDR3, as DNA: TGTGCCAGCAGCCTTAACCGTAATTCACCCCTCCACTTT. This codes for CASSLNRNSPLHF.

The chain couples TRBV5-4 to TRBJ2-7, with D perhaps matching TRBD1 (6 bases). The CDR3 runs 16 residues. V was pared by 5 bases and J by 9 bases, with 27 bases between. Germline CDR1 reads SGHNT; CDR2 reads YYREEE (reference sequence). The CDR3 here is CASRPSRDTLLGRQYF. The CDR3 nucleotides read TGTGCCAGCAGACCAAGCCGGGACACCCTTCTAGGTCGGCAGTACTTC.

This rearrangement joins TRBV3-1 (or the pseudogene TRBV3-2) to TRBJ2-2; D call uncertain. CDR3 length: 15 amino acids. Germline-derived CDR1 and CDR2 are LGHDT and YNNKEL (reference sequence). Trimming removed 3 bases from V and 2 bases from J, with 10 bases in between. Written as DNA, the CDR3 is TGTGCCAGCAGCCACGATATAGGAAACACCGGGGAGCTGTTTTTT. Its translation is CASSHDIGNTGELFF.

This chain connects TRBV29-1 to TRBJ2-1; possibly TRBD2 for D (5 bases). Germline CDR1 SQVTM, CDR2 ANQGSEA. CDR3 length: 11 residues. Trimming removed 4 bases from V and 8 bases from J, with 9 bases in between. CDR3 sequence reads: CSVGGNYEQFF. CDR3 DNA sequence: TGCAGCGTTGGAGGGAATTATGAGCAGTTCTTC.

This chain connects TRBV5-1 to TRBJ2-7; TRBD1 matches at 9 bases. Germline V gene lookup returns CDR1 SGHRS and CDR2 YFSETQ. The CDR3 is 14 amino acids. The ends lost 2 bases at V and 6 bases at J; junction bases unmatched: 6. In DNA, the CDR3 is TGCGCCAGCAGCTTCCGGGACAGGGAGAGCGAGCAGTACTTC. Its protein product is CASSFRDRESEQYF.

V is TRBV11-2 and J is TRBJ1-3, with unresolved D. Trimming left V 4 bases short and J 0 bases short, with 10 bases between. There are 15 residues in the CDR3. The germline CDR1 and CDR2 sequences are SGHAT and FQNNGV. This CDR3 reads CASSWVGSSGNTIYF. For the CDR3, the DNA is TGTGCCAGCAGCTGGGTCGGGAGCTCTGGAAACACCATATATTTT.

CDR3 in DNA: TGCGCCAGCAGCTTTCGAGGGGAAGGGCTAGGTGGCTACACCTTC. Its protein product is CASSFRGEGLGGYTF. This chain uses TRBV5-1 with TRBJ1-2, with D perhaps TRBD1 (5 bases). CDR1 is SGHRS, CDR2 YFSETQ, per germline. CDR3 length: 15 residues. Deletions cut 2 bases from V and 7 bases from J, with 18 bases between.

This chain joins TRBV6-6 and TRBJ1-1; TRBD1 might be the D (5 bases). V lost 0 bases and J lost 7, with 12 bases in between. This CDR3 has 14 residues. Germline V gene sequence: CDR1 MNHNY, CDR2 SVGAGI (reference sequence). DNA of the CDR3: TGTGCCAGCAGTTACTCAGCAGGGAATGGTGAAGCTTTCTTT. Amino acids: CASSYSAGNGEAFF.

The CDR3 spells CASSWNFNNEQFF. The CDR3 nucleotides are TGTGCCAGCAGTTGGAACTTTAACAATGAGCAGTTCTTC. This sequence joins TRBV6-2 or TRBV6-3 and TRBJ2-1; D unclear. This CDR3 is 13 amino acids long. CDR1 and CDR2 from the germline V gene are MNHEY and SVGEGT. Trimming shortened V by 4 bases and J by 5 bases, and 9 bases separated the two germline ends.

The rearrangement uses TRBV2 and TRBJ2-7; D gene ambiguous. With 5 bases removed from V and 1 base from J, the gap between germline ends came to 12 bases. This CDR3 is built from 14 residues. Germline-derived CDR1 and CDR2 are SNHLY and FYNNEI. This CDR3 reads CASSFMWGSYEQYF. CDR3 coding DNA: TGTGCCAGCAGTTTTATGTGGGGTTCCTACGAGCAGTACTTC.

The CDR3 sequence: CASSVVSTSTDTQYF. For the CDR3, the DNA is TGTGCCAGCAGCGTAGTATCGACTAGCACAGATACGCAGTATTTT. The rearrangement links TRBV9 to TRBJ2-3; D call uncertain. Germline assignment: CDR1 SGDLS and CDR2 YYNGEE. Trimming pared 0 bases from V and 0 bases from J, leaving 8 bases between. This CDR3 is built from 15 residues.

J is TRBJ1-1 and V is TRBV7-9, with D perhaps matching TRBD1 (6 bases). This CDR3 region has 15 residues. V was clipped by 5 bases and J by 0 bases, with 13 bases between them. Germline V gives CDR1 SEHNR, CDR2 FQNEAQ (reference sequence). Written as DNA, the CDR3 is TGTGCCAGCAGCAATCCGACAGGACTGAACACTGAAGCTTTCTTT. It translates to CASSNPTGLNTEAFF.

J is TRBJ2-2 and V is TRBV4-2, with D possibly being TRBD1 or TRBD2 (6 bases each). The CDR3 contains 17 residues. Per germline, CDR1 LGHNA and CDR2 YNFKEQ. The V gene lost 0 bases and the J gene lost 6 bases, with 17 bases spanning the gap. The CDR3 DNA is TGTGCCAGCAGCCAAGATCGGAGTGTGGGGGGCGCCGGGGAGCTGTTTTTT. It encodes CASSQDRSVGGAGELFF.

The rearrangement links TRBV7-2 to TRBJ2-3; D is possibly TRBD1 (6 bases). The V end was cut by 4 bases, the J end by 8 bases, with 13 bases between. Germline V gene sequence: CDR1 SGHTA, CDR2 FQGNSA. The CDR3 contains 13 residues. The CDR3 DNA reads TGTGCCAGCAGCTCCCCGACAGGCCGTACGCAGTATTTT. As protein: CASSSPTGRTQYF.

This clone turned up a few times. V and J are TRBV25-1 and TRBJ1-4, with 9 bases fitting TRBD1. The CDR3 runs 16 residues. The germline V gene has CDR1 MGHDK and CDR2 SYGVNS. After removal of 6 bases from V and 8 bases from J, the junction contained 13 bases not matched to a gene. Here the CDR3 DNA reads TGTGCCAGCAGCGTGGAACCGGGACAGGGCCACGAAAAACTGTTTTTT. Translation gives CASSVEPGQGHEKLFF.

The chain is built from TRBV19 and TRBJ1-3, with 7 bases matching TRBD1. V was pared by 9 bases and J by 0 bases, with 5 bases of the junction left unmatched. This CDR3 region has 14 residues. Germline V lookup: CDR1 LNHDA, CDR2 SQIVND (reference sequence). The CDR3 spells CARTGTDSGNTIYF. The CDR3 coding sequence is TGTGCCAGGACAGGGACCGACTCTGGAAACACCATATATTTT.

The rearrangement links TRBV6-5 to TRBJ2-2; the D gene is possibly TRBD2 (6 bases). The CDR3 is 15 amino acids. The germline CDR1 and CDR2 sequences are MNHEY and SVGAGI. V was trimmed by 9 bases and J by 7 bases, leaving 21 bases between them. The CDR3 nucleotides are TGTGCCAGTCAAAGACACAGGAGGGTCGACGGGGAGCTGTTTTTT. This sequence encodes CASQRHRRVDGELFF.